This TCR beta chain was observed in a study of cytotoxic CD8 clonotypes in ibrutinib-treated CLL. The wider study: IGHV unmutated about 17; relapsed/refractory about 10; treatment-naive over 14.

Here immunoSEQ multiplex PCR was the method, and the copy in TCRdb shows in-frame clones only, minus some. The sample records tens of thousands of clones, about nine tenths being singletons. The length of the CDR3 is 16 residues. The V end lost 0 bases, the J end lost 8 bases, and 19 bases lay between the germline ends. The germline gives CDR1 ENHRY, CDR2 SYGVKD. The receptor comes from a human donor with chronic lymphocytic leukemia. The source material was PBMCs, sampled after 12 months of ibrutinib treatment. The V call is TRBV10-3, the J call TRBJ1-2; D is undetermined. CDR3 amino acids: CAISESSILDPRGYTF. As DNA, the CDR3 is TGTGCCATCAGTGAGTCCTCTATATTGGACCCACGCGGCTACACCTTC.